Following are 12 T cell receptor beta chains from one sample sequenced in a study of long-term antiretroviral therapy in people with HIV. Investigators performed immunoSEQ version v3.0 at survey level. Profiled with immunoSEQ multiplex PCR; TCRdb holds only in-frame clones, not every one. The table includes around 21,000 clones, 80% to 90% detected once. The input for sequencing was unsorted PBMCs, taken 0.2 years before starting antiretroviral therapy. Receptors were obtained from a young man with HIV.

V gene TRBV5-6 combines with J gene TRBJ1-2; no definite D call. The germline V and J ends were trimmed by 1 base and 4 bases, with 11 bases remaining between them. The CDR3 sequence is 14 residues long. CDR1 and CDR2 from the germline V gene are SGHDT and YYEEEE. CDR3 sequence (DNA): TGTGCCAGCAGCTTGCTACCAGAGGCCTATGGCTACACCTTC. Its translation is CASSLLPEAYGYTF.

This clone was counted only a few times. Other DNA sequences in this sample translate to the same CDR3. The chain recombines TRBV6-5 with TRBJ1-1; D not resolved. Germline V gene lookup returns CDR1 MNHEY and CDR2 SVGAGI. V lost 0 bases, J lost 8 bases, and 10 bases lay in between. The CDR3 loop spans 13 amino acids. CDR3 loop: CASSYSWGAEAFF. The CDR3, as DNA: TGTGCCAGCAGTTACTCTTGGGGTGCCGAAGCTTTCTTT.

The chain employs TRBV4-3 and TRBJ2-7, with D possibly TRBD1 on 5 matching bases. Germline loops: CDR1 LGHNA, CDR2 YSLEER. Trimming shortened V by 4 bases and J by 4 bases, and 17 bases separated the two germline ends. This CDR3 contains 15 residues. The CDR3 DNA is TGCGCCAGCAGCCCGGACATGGGCTCCCCTTACGAGCAGTACTTC. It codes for CASSPDMGSPYEQYF.

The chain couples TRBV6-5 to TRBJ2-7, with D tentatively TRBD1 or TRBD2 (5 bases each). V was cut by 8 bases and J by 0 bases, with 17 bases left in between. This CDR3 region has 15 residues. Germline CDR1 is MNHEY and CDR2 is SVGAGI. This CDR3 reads CASGKGSQRSYEQYF. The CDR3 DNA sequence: TGTGCCAGCGGTAAGGGGAGTCAACGCTCCTACGAGCAGTACTTC.

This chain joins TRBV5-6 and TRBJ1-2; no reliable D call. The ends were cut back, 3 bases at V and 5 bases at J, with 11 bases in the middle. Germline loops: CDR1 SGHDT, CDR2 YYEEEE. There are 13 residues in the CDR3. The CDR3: CASSSQEKYGYTF. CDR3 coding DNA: TGTGCCAGCAGCTCACAAGAGAAGTATGGCTACACCTTC.

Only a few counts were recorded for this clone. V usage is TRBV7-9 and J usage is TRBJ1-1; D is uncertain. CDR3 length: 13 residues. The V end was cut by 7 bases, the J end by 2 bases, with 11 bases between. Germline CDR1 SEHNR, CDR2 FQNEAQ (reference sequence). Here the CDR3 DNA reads TGTGCCAGCAAGGGAGGAGAAAACACTGAAGCTTTCTTT. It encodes CASKGGENTEAFF. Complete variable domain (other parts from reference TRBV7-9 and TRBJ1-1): DTGVSQNPRHKITKRGQNVTFRCDPISEHNRLYWYRQTLGQGPEFLTYFQNEAQLEKSRLLSDRFSAERPKGSFSTLEIQRTEQGDSAMYLCASKGGENTEAFFGQGTRLTVV.

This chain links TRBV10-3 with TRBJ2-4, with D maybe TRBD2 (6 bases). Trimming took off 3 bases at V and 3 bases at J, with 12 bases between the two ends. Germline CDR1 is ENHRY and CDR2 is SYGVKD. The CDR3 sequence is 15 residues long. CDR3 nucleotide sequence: TGTGCCATCAGTGAACCGGGGGACGACAAAAACATTCAGTACTTC. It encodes CAISEPGDDKNIQYF.

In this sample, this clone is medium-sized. The CDR3 nucleotides read TGCGCCAGCAGCCAGAACGGGGAGTATAGCACAGATACGCAGTATTTT. Its protein product is CASSQNGEYSTDTQYF. The chain uses TRBV4-3 and TRBJ2-3; tentatively, D is TRBD2 (5 bases). The V end was cut by 3 bases, the J end by 0 bases, with 13 bases between. Germline V CDR1 and CDR2: LGHNA, YSLEER. This CDR3 is 16 amino acids long.

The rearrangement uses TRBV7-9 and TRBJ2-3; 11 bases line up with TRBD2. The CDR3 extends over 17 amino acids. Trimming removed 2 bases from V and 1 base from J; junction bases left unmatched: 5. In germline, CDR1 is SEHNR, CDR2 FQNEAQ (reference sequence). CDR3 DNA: TGTGCCAGCAGCTTAACCGGTAGCGGGGGGGGCACAGATACGCAGTATTTT. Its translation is CASSLTGSGGGTDTQYF.

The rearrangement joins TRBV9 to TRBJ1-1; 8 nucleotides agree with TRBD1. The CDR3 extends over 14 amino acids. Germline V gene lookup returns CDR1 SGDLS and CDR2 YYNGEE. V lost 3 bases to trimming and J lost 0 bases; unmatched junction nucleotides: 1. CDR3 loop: CASSGTGMNTEAFF. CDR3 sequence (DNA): TGTGCCAGCAGCGGGACAGGGATGAACACTGAAGCTTTCTTT.

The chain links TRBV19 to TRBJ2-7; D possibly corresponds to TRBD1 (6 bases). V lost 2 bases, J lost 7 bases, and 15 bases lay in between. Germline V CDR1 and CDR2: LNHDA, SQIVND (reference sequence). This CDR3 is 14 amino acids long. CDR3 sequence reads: CASSIRDTLSEQYF. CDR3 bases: TGTGCCAGTAGTATAAGGGACACCCTATCGGAGCAGTACTTC.

The CDR3 region is CASSGGGADEQFF. The CDR3 bases are TGTGCCAGCAGCGGGGGCGGCGCGGATGAGCAGTTCTTC. The chain has TRBV9 and TRBJ2-1, with D maybe TRBD1 (5 bases). The ends were cut back, 3 bases at V and 8 bases at J, with 12 bases in the middle. The CDR3 sequence is 13 residues long. The germline CDR1 and CDR2 sequences are SGDLS and YYNGEE.